These 32 T cell receptor beta chains came from one sample sequenced in a study of shared clonotypes between healthy human individuals. Sequencing was performed with immunoSEQ multiplex PCR; in TCRdb, only in-frame clones are kept and a portion is missing. The sample has about 1 million clones, about 75% seen once. Sequencing was carried out using memory CD4+ T cells sorted from blood. Subset noted: CD45RA-negative fraction. All receptors come from a young man in good health.

The table lists this clone with a count of one. The rearrangement links TRBV4-3 to TRBJ2-5; D unresolved. The CDR3 has 13 amino acids. Trimming took off 1 base at V and 2 bases at J, with 5 bases between the two ends. The germline V gene has CDR1 LGHNA and CDR2 YSLEER. CDR3 sequence (DNA): TGCGCCAGCAGCCAAGCCCTACAAGAGACCCAGTACTTC. It specifies CASSQALQETQYF.

J is TRBJ2-3 and V is TRBV10-1, with D uncertain. This CDR3 contains 16 residues. V was clipped by 6 bases and J by 2 bases, with 18 bases between them. Germline V lookup: CDR1 WNHNN, CDR2 SYGVQD (reference sequence). Here the CDR3 reads CASSERGDTNTDTQYF. CDR3 in DNA: TGCGCCAGCAGCGAACGTGGAGACACCAACACAGATACGCAGTATTTT.

In its sample, this clone was seen many times. The V and J genes are TRBV5-1 and TRBJ2-5, with D maybe TRBD2 (6 bases). Germline loops: CDR1 SGHRS, CDR2 YFSETQ. The CDR3 consists of 13 residues. Trimming pared 0 bases from V and 5 bases from J, leaving 8 bases between. CDR3: CASSLASVETQYF. CDR3 coding DNA: TGCGCCAGCAGCTTGGCTAGCGTCGAGACCCAGTACTTC.

The chain couples TRBV14 to TRBJ1-3; D remains ambiguous. This CDR3 comprises 13 residues. Trimming pared 0 bases from V and 4 bases from J, leaving 4 bases between. Germline loops: CDR1 SGHDN, CDR2 FVKESK. CDR3 sequence: CASSQENGNTIYF. In DNA, the CDR3 is TGTGCCAGCAGCCAAGAGAACGGAAACACCATATATTTT.

The V gene is TRBV5-1, the J gene TRBJ2-5; 8 positions agree with TRBD1. Germline values: CDR1 SGHRS, CDR2 YFSETQ. The CDR3 sequence is 16 residues long. Trimming at V came to 4 bases and at J to 2 bases, leaving 10 bases not matched to a gene. The CDR3 loop is CASSPGTGRYQETQYF. CDR3 in DNA: TGCGCCAGCAGCCCCGGGACAGGTCGATATCAAGAGACCCAGTACTTC.

In DNA form, the CDR3 reads TGTGCCAGCAGCCAAGATTCACTGGGACTTTCGTCGCAGTACTTC. As protein: CASSQDSLGLSSQYF. The chain carries TRBV14 and TRBJ2-7, with D tentatively TRBD2 (6 bases). Trimming cost V 0 bases and J 9 bases, with 18 bases left between them. The germline CDR1 and CDR2 sequences are SGHDN and FVKESK. The CDR3 runs 15 residues.

This chain uses TRBV6-4 with TRBJ1-5; 8 positions match TRBD1. Germline CDR1 is MRHNA and CDR2 is SNTAGT. V shed 3 bases and J 7 bases; nucleotides not matched to a gene: 2. The CDR3 consists of 13 residues. The CDR3 loop is CASSEYRGQPQHF. DNA for the CDR3: TGTGCCAGCAGTGAGTACAGGGGGCAGCCCCAGCATTTT.

The chain links TRBV19 to TRBJ1-3, with D perhaps TRBD1 (6 bases). The germline V gene has CDR1 LNHDA and CDR2 SQIVND (reference sequence). V was shortened by 7 bases and J by 1 base, with 11 bases between the two germline ends. This CDR3 has 14 amino acids. CDR3 in amino acids: CASTRQVSGNTIYF. The DNA for the CDR3 is TGTGCCAGTACCCGACAGGTGTCTGGAAACACCATATATTTT.

V usage is TRBV18 and J usage is TRBJ2-6; D ambiguous. This CDR3 has 15 amino acids. V was trimmed by 2 bases and J by 2 bases, leaving 7 bases between them. Looked up from germline, CDR1 is KGHSH and CDR2 is LQKENI. This chain's CDR3 is CASSPDTTGANVLTF. The CDR3 nucleotides read TGTGCCAGCTCACCAGATACAACTGGGGCCAACGTCCTGACTTTC.

The rearrangement links TRBV7-9 to TRBJ2-1, with D maybe TRBD2 (5 bases). Germline V gene sequence: CDR1 SEHNR, CDR2 FQNEAQ (reference sequence). CDR3 length equals 15 residues. The germline V and J ends were trimmed by 3 bases and 3 bases, with 12 bases remaining between them. CDR3: CASSFGNALYNEQFF. As DNA, the CDR3 is TGTGCCAGCAGCTTCGGGAATGCTCTCTACAATGAGCAGTTCTTC.

Only one count was recorded for this clone. CDR3 loop: CAWKGSGPDTQYF. CDR3 DNA sequence: TGTGCCTGGAAGGGGTCGGGCCCAGATACGCAGTATTTT. The chain is built from TRBV30 and TRBJ2-3; D might be TRBD1 (5 bases). The CDR3 length is 13 residues. Trimming shortened V by 4 bases and J by 4 bases, and 12 bases separated the two germline ends. The germline gives CDR1 GTSNPN, CDR2 SVGIG (reference sequence).

The rearrangement joins TRBV10-3 to TRBJ1-1; weak D call: TRBD1 (6 bases). V lost 6 bases and J lost 0, with 11 bases in between. The length of the CDR3 is 14 residues. Germline V gives CDR1 ENHRY, CDR2 SYGVKD. CDR3 in amino acids: CAIRDGGLNTEAFF. Written as DNA, the CDR3 is TGTGCCATCAGGGACGGGGGGCTGAACACTGAAGCTTTCTTT.

This rearrangement joins TRBV10-3 to TRBJ1-3; 8 bases are a match to TRBD1. The CDR3 contains 15 residues. The V segment lost 8 bases and the J segment 0 bases; nucleotides outside the gene matches: 6. The germline V gene encodes CDR1 ENHRY and CDR2 SYGVKD. CDR3 nucleotide sequence: TGTGCCATCGGACAGGGCCCACTCTCTGGAAACACCATATATTTT. The encoded protein is CAIGQGPLSGNTIYF.

This clone was detected only a few times. The CDR3 loop is CASSEYQVQAFF. DNA for the CDR3: TGTGCCAGCAGTGAATATCAGGTTCAAGCTTTCTTT. V and J are TRBV6-1 and TRBJ1-1; unclear D gene. The V end lost 2 bases, the J end lost 9 bases, and 10 bases lay between the germline ends. Germline V gene lookup returns CDR1 MNHNS and CDR2 SASEGT. The CDR3 runs to 12 residues.

The V gene is TRBV2, the J gene TRBJ1-5, with TRBD1 as a possible D gene (5 bases). The germline gives CDR1 SNHLY, CDR2 FYNNEI. V lost 1 base and J lost 7, with 11 bases in between. This CDR3 spans 14 amino acids. Here the CDR3 DNA reads TGTGCCAGCAGTGAAGAGGGGCCGGGGCAGCCCCAGCATTTT. Translation gives CASSEEGPGQPQHF.

This sequence joins TRBV27 and TRBJ2-7; 9 nucleotides align to TRBD1. This CDR3 has 13 residues. Germline V gene lookup returns CDR1 MNHEY and CDR2 SMNVEV (reference sequence). The junction had 5 bases not matched to a gene; V was cut back by 5 bases and J by 6 bases. CDR3 nucleotide sequence: TGTGCCAGCAGTCCCCGGGACAGGGTCGAGCAGTACTTC. This gives the protein CASSPRDRVEQYF.

This chain joins TRBV28 and TRBJ1-5, with 7 bases aligning to TRBD1. This CDR3 comprises 14 residues. The V and J ends lost 4 bases and 4 bases, in that order; junction bases with no gene match: 4. Germline V gives CDR1 MDHEN, CDR2 SYDVKM. The CDR3 DNA reads as TGTGCCAGCAGTTCAGGGACAGTAAATCAGCCCCAGCATTTT. This sequence encodes CASSSGTVNQPQHF.

This clone has at least ten counts. The rearrangement uses TRBV9 and TRBJ2-6, with unresolved D. Germline-derived CDR1 and CDR2 are SGDLS and YYNGEE. V was pared by 4 bases and J by 6 bases, with 8 bases between. CDR3 length: 13 amino acids. The CDR3 sequence is CASSPRAANVLTF. For the CDR3, the DNA is TGTGCCAGCAGCCCCCGGGCGGCCAACGTCCTGACTTTC.

The chain employs TRBV29-1 and TRBJ2-5; D unresolved. CDR3 length: 10 residues. The V and J ends lost 7 bases and 3 bases respectively, with 6 bases between them. The germline CDR1 and CDR2 sequences are SQVTM and ANQGSEA. This CDR3 is CSGMEETQYF. The CDR3 nucleotides are TGCAGCGGTATGGAAGAGACCCAGTACTTC.

This clone was seen more than once but under ten times. J is TRBJ2-3 and V is TRBV30; 9 bases match TRBD2. J was trimmed by 5 bases and V by 0 bases; bases with no gene match: 6. CDR1 is GTSNPN and CDR2 is SVGIG in the germline V gene (reference sequence). This CDR3 comprises 15 residues. The CDR3 reads CAWSVQAGGVDTQYF. CDR3 DNA: TGTGCCTGGAGTGTACAGGCGGGGGGGGTAGATACGCAGTATTTT.

For this clone: This sample includes further DNA sequences coding for the same CDR3. The rearrangement joins TRBV5-1 to TRBJ1-1; D is ambiguous. V gave up 0 bases and J gave up 1 base, with 10 bases separating them. The CDR3 spans 15 residues. CDR1 is SGHRS and CDR2 is YFSETQ in the germline V gene. Here the CDR3 reads CASSLEPGRNTEAFF. CDR3 DNA sequence: TGCGCCAGCAGCTTGGAGCCAGGAAGGAACACTGAAGCTTTCTTT.

V and J are TRBV19 and TRBJ2-7; 9 nucleotides line up with TRBD1. The germline gives CDR1 LNHDA, CDR2 SQIVND (reference sequence). With 8 bases clipped from V and 5 bases from J, the junction kept 4 bases outside the gene matches. CDR3 size: 12 residues. The DNA for the CDR3 is TGTGCCAGTTCGGACAGGGGAAACGAGCAGTACTTC. Protein sequence: CASSDRGNEQYF.

The chain joins TRBV30 to TRBJ1-2; D remains ambiguous. The V end was cut by 1 base, the J end by 4 bases, with 10 bases between. Germline assignment: CDR1 GTSNPN and CDR2 SVGIG (reference sequence). CDR3 size: 13 residues. This CDR3 is CAWSDNLFYGYTF. The CDR3 DNA follows: TGTGCCTGGAGTGACAACTTGTTCTATGGCTACACCTTC.

The chain combines TRBV27 with TRBJ2-5; possibly TRBD1 for D (6 bases). Looked up from germline, CDR1 is MNHEY and CDR2 is SMNVEV (reference sequence). V shed 5 bases and J shed 1 base, with 14 bases lying between them. The CDR3 length is 15 residues. This CDR3 is CASSTRRQAQETQYF. CDR3 bases: TGTGCCAGCAGTACTCGCCGACAGGCCCAAGAGACCCAGTACTTC.

This chain uses TRBV19 with TRBJ1-2, with 7 positions matching TRBD1. This CDR3 comprises 14 residues. Looked up from germline, CDR1 is LNHDA and CDR2 is SQIVND (reference sequence). V gave up 7 bases and J gave up 4 bases; unmatched junction bases: 9. CDR3 DNA: TGTGCCAGTACAGAGATACAGGGGTTCTATGGCTACACCTTC. This sequence encodes CASTEIQGFYGYTF.

This chain uses TRBV7-8 with TRBJ2-7; D is possibly TRBD2 (6 bases). Germline loops: CDR1 SGHVS, CDR2 FQNEAQ. V gave up 0 bases and J gave up 2 bases, with 11 bases separating them. This CDR3 comprises 15 residues. The CDR3 here is CASSLAMSGAYEQYF. Here the CDR3 DNA reads TGTGCCAGCAGCTTAGCTATGTCGGGGGCCTACGAGCAGTACTTC.

The rearrangement joins TRBV10-3 to TRBJ2-1, with TRBD2 matching 14 bases. With V trimmed by 0 bases and J by 10 bases, 5 bases remained unmatched. This CDR3 region has 16 residues. Per the germline V gene, CDR1 is ENHRY and CDR2 is SYGVKD. The chain's CDR3 is CAISESGLAGDPEQFF. Written as DNA, the CDR3 is TGTGCCATCAGTGAGTCGGGACTAGCGGGAGATCCGGAGCAGTTCTTC.

CDR3 in DNA: TGTGCCAGCAGCTTCGAACTTTACACAGATACGCAGTATTTT. As protein: CASSFELYTDTQYF. This chain uses TRBV7-9 with TRBJ2-3; D ambiguous. Germline CDR1 and CDR2: SEHNR and FQNEAQ (reference sequence). The CDR3 spans 14 residues. Trimming removed 3 bases at V and 2 bases at J, with 9 bases between.

There are a few counts of this clone. The chain joins TRBV5-8 to TRBJ2-2, with 11 positions matching TRBD2. Germline V gene lookup returns CDR1 SGHTS and CDR2 YDEGEE. CDR3 length equals 18 residues. Losses at the gene ends were 0 bases for V and 1 base for J; bases not matched to a gene: 5. CDR3 nucleotide sequence: TGTGCCAGCAGCTTGGCCGGGACTAGCGGAGTGAACACCGGGGAGCTGTTTTTT. Protein product: CASSLAGTSGVNTGELFF.

The CDR3 nucleotides are TGTGCCAGCAGTCCCGGGGGGGCTCGAACAGATACGCAGTATTTT. It translates to CASSPGGARTDTQYF. The chain recombines TRBV6-4 with TRBJ2-3; TRBD2 agrees at 8 bases. Trimming cost V 5 bases and J 3 bases; bases outside gene matches: 7. The CDR3 length is 15 residues. In germline, CDR1 is MRHNA, CDR2 SNTAGT.

The CDR3 here is CAWSLGGGGQFF. The DNA of the CDR3 is TGTGCCTGGAGCCTTGGGGGGGGAGGGCAGTTCTTC. V is TRBV30 and J is TRBJ2-1; 7 bases match TRBD2. Per germline, CDR1 GTSNPN and CDR2 SVGIG (reference sequence). CDR3 size: 12 residues. The V and J ends lost 3 bases and 12 bases, in that order; junction bases with no gene match: 8.

This chain connects TRBV5-1 to TRBJ2-7; 9 nucleotides align to TRBD1. Looked up from germline, CDR1 is SGHRS and CDR2 is YFSETQ. J was trimmed by 4 bases and V by 4 bases; bases with no gene match: 6. This CDR3 is built from 14 residues. The CDR3 sequence: CASSKGQGLYEQYF. The CDR3 coding sequence is TGCGCCAGCAGCAAGGGACAGGGACTTTACGAGCAGTACTTC.